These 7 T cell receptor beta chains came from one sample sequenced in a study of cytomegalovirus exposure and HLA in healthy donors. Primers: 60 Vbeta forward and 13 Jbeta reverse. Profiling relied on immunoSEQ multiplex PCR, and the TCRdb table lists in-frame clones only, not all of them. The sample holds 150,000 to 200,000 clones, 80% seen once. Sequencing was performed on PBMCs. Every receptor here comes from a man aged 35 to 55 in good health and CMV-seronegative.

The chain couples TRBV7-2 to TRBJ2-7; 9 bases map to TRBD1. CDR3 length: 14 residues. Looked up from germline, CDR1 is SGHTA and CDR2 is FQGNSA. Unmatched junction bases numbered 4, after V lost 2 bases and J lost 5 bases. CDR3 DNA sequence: TGTGCCAGCAGCTTACGGGACAGGGTCAACGAGCAGTACTTC. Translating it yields CASSLRDRVNEQYF.

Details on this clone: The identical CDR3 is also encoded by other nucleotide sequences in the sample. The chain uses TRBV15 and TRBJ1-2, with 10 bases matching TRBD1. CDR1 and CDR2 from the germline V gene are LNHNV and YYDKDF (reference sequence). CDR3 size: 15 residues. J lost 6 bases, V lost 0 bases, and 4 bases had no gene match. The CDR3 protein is CATSRDDRGRDGYTF. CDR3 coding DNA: TGTGCCACCAGCAGAGACGACAGGGGGCGTGATGGCTACACCTTC. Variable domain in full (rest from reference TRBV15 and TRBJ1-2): DAMVIQNPRYQVTQFGKPVTLSCSQTLNHNVMYWYQQKSSQAPKLLFHYYDKDFNNEADTPDNFQSRRPNTSFCFLDIRSPGLGDTAMYLCATSRDDRGRDGYTFGSGTRLTVV.

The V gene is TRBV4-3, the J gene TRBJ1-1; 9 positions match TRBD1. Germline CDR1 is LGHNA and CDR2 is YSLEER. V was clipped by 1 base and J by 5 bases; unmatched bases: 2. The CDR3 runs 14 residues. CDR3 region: CASSQGQGGTEAFF. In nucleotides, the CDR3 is TGCGCCAGCAGCCAAGGACAGGGGGGAACTGAAGCTTTCTTT.

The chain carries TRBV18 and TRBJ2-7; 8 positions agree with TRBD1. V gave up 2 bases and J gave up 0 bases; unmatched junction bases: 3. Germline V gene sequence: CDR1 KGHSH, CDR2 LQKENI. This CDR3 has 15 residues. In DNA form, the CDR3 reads TGTGCCAGCTCACCAGGACAGGGACCCTCCTACGAGCAGTACTTC. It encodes CASSPGQGPSYEQYF.

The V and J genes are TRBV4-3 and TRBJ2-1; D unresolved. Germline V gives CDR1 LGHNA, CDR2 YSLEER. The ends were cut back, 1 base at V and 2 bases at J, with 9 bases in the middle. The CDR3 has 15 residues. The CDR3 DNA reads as TGCGCCAGCAGCCAAGGACTTGAAACCTACAATGAGCAGTTCTTC. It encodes CASSQGLETYNEQFF.

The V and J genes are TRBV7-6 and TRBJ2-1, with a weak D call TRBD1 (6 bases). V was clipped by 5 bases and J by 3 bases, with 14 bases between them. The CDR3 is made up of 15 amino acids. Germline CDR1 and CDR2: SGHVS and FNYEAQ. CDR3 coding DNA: TGTGCCAGCAGCGCAGGGGTAGATCTCTACAATGAGCAGTTCTTC. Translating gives CASSAGVDLYNEQFF.

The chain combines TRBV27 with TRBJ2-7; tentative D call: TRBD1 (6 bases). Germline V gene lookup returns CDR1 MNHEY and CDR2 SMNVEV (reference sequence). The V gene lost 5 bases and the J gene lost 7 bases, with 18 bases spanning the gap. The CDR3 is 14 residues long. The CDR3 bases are TGTGCCAGCAGTAGAACAGGGCTAAGAGGGGAGCAGTACTTC. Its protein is CASSRTGLRGEQYF.